Shown below are 26 T cell receptor beta chains from a single sample sequenced in a study of T cells in Graves' hyperthyroidism and ophthalmopathy (dated by TCRdb to between 2018 and 2021). The library was obtained by multiplex PCR. For sequencing, an Illumina HiSeq 2000 was employed. Amplification of TCR beta CDR3 regions was carried out from RNA transcripts. For the first round of RT-PCR on the TCR CDR3, the HTBI primer set was used together with the Qiagen OneStep RT-PCR kit. TCRdb itself trimmed the public reads at Q25 with fastp, ran MiXCR and retained productive beta chains. CDR3 protein sequences are deduplicated, and each keeps its most common genes and DNA. This sample lists about 610,000 distinct CDR3 sequences; roughly 14% were detected once. The ten largest clones add up to approximately 4.2% of the sample. Sequencing used blood. These receptors originate from a woman aged 40 to 55 with Graves' ophthalmopathy.

This clonotype was counted at least ten times. The V and J genes are TRBV7-8 and TRBJ2-7; TRBD2 matches 13 bases. The germline V gene has CDR1 SGHVS and CDR2 FQNEAQ. The J segment lost 3 bases and the V segment lost 5 bases, leaving 7 bases of the junction unmatched. CDR3 length equals 16 residues. In DNA, the CDR3 is TGTGCCAGCAGCATAGGGACTAGCGGGACCTTCTACGAGCAGTACTTC. This codes for CASSIGTSGTFYEQYF.

In this sample, this clonotype turned up many times. The V call is TRBV15, the J call TRBJ2-5; weak D call: TRBD2 (6 bases). Germline V CDR1 and CDR2: LNHNV, YYDKDF (reference sequence). V was clipped by 8 bases and J by 3 bases, with 13 bases between them. This CDR3 region has 13 residues. CDR3 sequence: CATSAGPKETQYF. The CDR3 bases are TGTGCCACCTCAGCGGGCCCAAAAGAGACCCAGTACTTC.

The genes are TRBV24-1 and TRBJ2-6; D not resolved. CDR3 length equals 12 residues. V dropped 4 bases and J dropped 8 bases, with 5 bases sitting between them. CDR1 is KGHDR, CDR2 SFDVKD, per germline. Here the CDR3 reads CATSDLSNVLTF. In nucleotides, the CDR3 is TGTGCCACCAGTGACTTATCCAACGTCCTGACTTTC.

This clonotype was observed many times. V and J are TRBV20-1 and TRBJ2-7, with D perhaps TRBD2 (6 bases). With 4 bases removed from V and 0 bases from J, the gap between germline ends came to 13 bases. Germline V gives CDR1 DFQATT, CDR2 SNEGSKA (reference sequence). The CDR3 length is 14 residues. The CDR3 DNA reads TGCAGTGCTAAACTAGAGACTAGCTCCTACGAGCAGTACTTC. Its translation is CSAKLETSSYEQYF.

This clonotype was picked up many times. The chain uses TRBV28 and TRBJ2-7; 9 bases agree with TRBD1. Germline loops: CDR1 MDHEN, CDR2 SYDVKM. V lost 3 bases to trimming and J lost 3 bases; unmatched junction nucleotides: 9. There are 16 residues in the CDR3. The CDR3 region has the DNA TGTGCCAGCAGTTTCGCTCCGGGACAGGGTGTCTACGAGCAGTACTTC. Translation gives CASSFAPGQGVYEQYF.

Many counts were recorded for this clonotype. CDR3 in DNA: TGTGCCAGCTCATCCGAGGGGGCATGGACTGAAGCTTTCTTT. As protein: CASSSEGAWTEAFF. The chain combines TRBV18 with TRBJ1-1; TRBD1 matches at 7 bases. CDR1 and CDR2 from the germline V gene are KGHSH and LQKENI. With V trimmed by 5 bases and J by 5 bases, 8 bases remained unmatched. The CDR3 is made up of 14 amino acids. Using reference TRBV18 and TRBJ1-1 for the parts outside the CDR3, the full variable domain is NAGVMQNPRHLVRRRGQEARLRCSPMKGHSHVYWYRQLPEEGLKFMVYLQKENIIDESGMPKERFSAEFPKEGPSILRIQQVVRGDSAAYFCASSSEGAWTEAFFGQGTRLTVV.

The table lists this clonotype with many counts. For the CDR3, the DNA is TGTGCCAGCAGTGAGGGGCCCTCATGGGGCTACACCTTC. It translates to CASSEGPSWGYTF. This chain links TRBV6-1 with TRBJ1-2, with D perhaps matching TRBD1 (5 bases). V was shortened by 3 bases and J by 8 bases, with 13 bases between the two germline ends. Germline V gene sequence: CDR1 MNHNS, CDR2 SASEGT. This CDR3 contains 13 residues.

The genes are TRBV7-2 and TRBJ1-1; D is ambiguous. Germline V gives CDR1 SGHTA, CDR2 FQGNSA. Trimming stripped 3 bases from V and 1 base from J, with 12 bases between. The CDR3 totals 15 residues. CDR3 in amino acids: CASSLSRSRNTEAFF. The DNA of the CDR3 is TGTGCCAGCAGCTTGAGCCGATCCAGGAACACTGAAGCTTTCTTT.

This clonotype was seen repeatedly, ten times or more. This rearrangement joins TRBV19 to TRBJ1-1; 7 bases fit TRBD1. Trimming took 5 bases from V and 3 from J; bases not matched to a gene: 3. CDR1 is LNHDA and CDR2 is SQIVND in the germline V gene (reference sequence). The CDR3 loop spans 13 amino acids. The CDR3 nucleotides are TGTGCCAGTAGTCAGGACAGGTACACTGAAGCTTTCTTT. Protein sequence: CASSQDRYTEAFF.

This clonotype was seen at least ten times. The J gene is TRBJ2-7, the V gene TRBV6-1, with D possibly matching TRBD2 (7 bases). Trimming left V 3 bases short and J 2 bases short, with 11 bases between. Germline V CDR1 and CDR2: MNHNS, SASEGT. The CDR3 runs 14 residues. This CDR3 reads CASSEGGGAYEQYF. The CDR3 coding sequence is TGTGCCAGCAGTGAGGGCGGGGGCGCCTACGAGCAGTACTTC.

This clonotype was picked up many times. The V call is TRBV20-1, the J call TRBJ2-5, with D possibly TRBD1 on 5 matching bases. The germline V gene encodes CDR1 DFQATT and CDR2 SNEGSKA (reference sequence). This CDR3 has 12 residues. Trimming took 5 bases from V and 4 from J, leaving 11 bases between them. The CDR3 protein is CSAGAHRETQYF. CDR3 sequence (DNA): TGCAGTGCTGGGGCCCACCGAGAGACCCAGTACTTC.

This clonotype was counted ten times or more. The junction differs from germline at one of its ends, possibly a read error. The chain combines TRBV7-7 with TRBJ1-6; D remains ambiguous. Germline V gene sequence: CDR1 SSHAT, CDR2 FNYEAQ (reference sequence). This CDR3 is 16 amino acids long. The CDR3 DNA reads TGTGCTAGCAGCTTCCGCAGGCGTAAGACCAATTCACCCCTCCACTTT. It codes for CASSFRRRKTNSPLHF. Using reference TRBV7-7 and TRBJ1-6 for the parts outside the CDR3, the full variable domain is GAGVSQSPRYKVTKRGQDVTLRCDPISSHATLYWYQQALGQGPEFLTYFNYEAQPDKSGLPSDRFSAERPEGSISTLTIQRTEQRDSAMYRCASSFRRRKTNSPLHFGNGTRLTVT.

This clonotype has only a few counts. The chain recombines TRBV18 with TRBJ2-5, with 7 bases fitting TRBD1. The trim removed 3 bases at V and 4 bases at J, leaving 5 bases unmatched. Per germline, CDR1 KGHSH and CDR2 LQKENI. The CDR3 is 14 residues long. The CDR3, as DNA: TGTGCCAGCTCACCGACAGGGTTACGAGAGACCCAGTACTTC. Amino acid sequence: CASSPTGLRETQYF.

This clonotype showed up many times. The chain joins TRBV20-1 to TRBJ1-1; D is unresolved. The CDR3 is 13 amino acids. The germline V gene has CDR1 DFQATT and CDR2 SNEGSKA (reference sequence). Trimming took off 6 bases at V and 2 bases at J, with 13 bases between the two ends. CDR3: CSAQRQANTEAFF. Written as DNA, the CDR3 is TGCAGTGCCCAGAGGCAGGCCAACACTGAAGCTTTCTTT.

This clonotype was found many times. The V and J genes are TRBV6-1 and TRBJ2-5, with TRBD2 identical over 13 bases. Germline V lookup: CDR1 MNHNS, CDR2 SASEGT. Unmatched junction bases numbered 13, after V lost 7 bases and J lost 5 bases. This CDR3 region has 17 residues. The chain's CDR3 is CASTAPPGLAGDETQYF. In DNA, the CDR3 is TGTGCCAGCACCGCCCCCCCAGGACTAGCGGGGGATGAGACCCAGTACTTC.

The table lists this clonotype with many counts. The CDR3, as DNA: TGTGCCAGCAGTTACGCGGGGGGGAGCACTGAAGCTTTCTTT. This sequence encodes CASSYAGGSTEAFF. The chain carries TRBV6-5 and TRBJ1-1, with a weak D call TRBD1 (5 bases). Germline CDR1 and CDR2: MNHEY and SVGAGI. Trimming cost V 2 bases and J 4 bases, with 11 bases left between them. The CDR3 is 14 amino acids.

V gene TRBV6-2 or TRBV6-3 combines with J gene TRBJ2-5; D call uncertain. CDR3 length: 13 residues. Trimming removed 2 bases at V and 5 bases at J, with 9 bases between. Per germline, CDR1 MNHEY and CDR2 SVGEGT. The CDR3 region has the DNA TGTGCCAGCAGTTACAGCCAAGGGGAGACCCAGTACTTC. Protein: CASSYSQGETQYF.

The genes are TRBV18 and TRBJ1-5; a possible D gene is TRBD1 (5 bases). Trimming took off 3 bases at V and 2 bases at J, with 14 bases between the two ends. The CDR3 loop spans 16 amino acids. Germline-derived CDR1 and CDR2 are KGHSH and LQKENI. The CDR3 sequence: CASSPGGDLGNQPQHF. The CDR3 DNA reads as TGTGCCAGCTCACCCGGGGGGGACCTAGGCAATCAGCCCCAGCATTTT. Supplemented by reference TRBV18 and TRBJ1-5, the full variable domain reads NAGVMQNPRHLVRRRGQEARLRCSPMKGHSHVYWYRQLPEEGLKFMVYLQKENIIDESGMPKERFSAEFPKEGPSILRIQQVVRGDSAAYFCASSPGGDLGNQPQHFGDGTRLSIL.

Many counts were recorded for this clonotype. The chain recombines TRBV28 with TRBJ2-7; TRBD2 matches at 10 bases. The germline gives CDR1 MDHEN, CDR2 SYDVKM. This CDR3 contains 16 residues. J lost 2 bases, V lost 5 bases, and 9 bases had no gene match. CDR3 sequence reads: CASSPLTSGATYEQYF. As DNA, the CDR3 is TGTGCCAGCAGTCCCCTCACTAGCGGGGCCACCTACGAGCAGTACTTC. The entire variable domain, with the rest obtained from reference TRBV28 and TRBJ2-7, is as follows: DVKVTQSSRYLVKRTGEKVFLECVQDMDHENMFWYRQDPGLGLRLIYFSYDVKMKEKGDIPEGYSVSREKKERFSLILESASTNQTSMYLCASSPLTSGATYEQYFGPGTRLTVT.

This clonotype was counted at least ten times. V is TRBV12-3 or TRBV12-4 and J is TRBJ2-5; D is possibly TRBD2 (5 bases). V lost 7 bases and J lost 8, with 26 bases in between. The CDR3 length is 16 residues. CDR3 nucleotide sequence: TGTGCCAGCACCAAGCCCCCGGGTGGCCCGACGGGAACCCAGTACTTC. As protein: CASTKPPGGPTGTQYF.

The rearrangement joins TRBV6-2 or TRBV6-3 to TRBJ1-1; D uncertain. This CDR3 region has 11 residues. In germline, CDR1 is MNHEY, CDR2 SVGEGT. V lost 11 bases and J 8 bases, leaving 15 bases between the germline ends. The CDR3 loop reads CAVRDSSEAFF. The CDR3 DNA follows: TGTGCCGTCCGGGATTCCAGCGAAGCTTTCTTT.

This clonotype has a count of ten or more. The chain links TRBV5-1 to TRBJ2-7; TRBD2 is a possible D gene (5 bases). Trimming cost V 0 bases and J 10 bases, with 17 bases left between them. The CDR3 has 14 residues. Germline assignment: CDR1 SGHRS and CDR2 YFSETQ. The CDR3 DNA is TGCGCCAGCAGCTTGGAGCTAGAAGGAGGACCACAGTACTTC. Protein product: CASSLELEGGPQYF.

This clonotype was counted at least ten times. The chain uses TRBV6-2 or TRBV6-3 and TRBJ1-5; TRBD1 is a possible D gene (5 bases). Germline V gives CDR1 MNHEY, CDR2 SVGEGT. CDR3 size: 11 residues. The V gene lost 6 bases and the J gene lost 8 bases, with 8 bases spanning the gap. CDR3 amino acids: CASSAGKPQHF. CDR3 nucleotide sequence: TGTGCCAGCAGCGCAGGGAAGCCCCAGCATTTT.

This clonotype was found many times. This chain uses TRBV19 with TRBJ2-2, with D hard to call. Per the germline V gene, CDR1 is LNHDA and CDR2 is SQIVND (reference sequence). Between the trimmed V and J ends, which lost 6 bases and 6 bases, there was a span of 11 bases. The CDR3 runs to 13 residues. The CDR3 DNA reads as TGTGCCAGTAGGCGTCGCATGTCCGGGGAGCTGTTTTTT. Its translation is CASRRRMSGELFF.

At least ten counts were recorded for this clonotype. The V gene is TRBV29-1, the J gene TRBJ2-7, with D perhaps TRBD1 (6 bases). The CDR3 has 13 amino acids. V lost 6 bases to trimming and J lost 2 bases, with 14 bases between them. The germline V gene encodes CDR1 SQVTM and CDR2 ANQGSEA. The CDR3 loop is CSVRNRVPYEQYF. CDR3 DNA sequence: TGCAGCGTCCGCAACAGGGTCCCCTACGAGCAGTACTTC.

Only a few counts were recorded for this clonotype. V gene TRBV27 combines with J gene TRBJ2-7, with 9 bases lining up with TRBD2. The CDR3 contains 15 residues. Germline loops: CDR1 MNHEY, CDR2 SMNVEV (reference sequence). The J segment lost 3 bases and the V segment lost 3 bases, leaving 6 bases of the junction unmatched. The CDR3 DNA reads TGTGCCAGCAGTTTTGGGCGGGGGGGATTCTACGAGCAGTACTTC. It yields the protein CASSFGRGGFYEQYF.